The source of this T cell receptor beta chain is a study of blood T cell repertoires in COVID-19. The length of the CDR3 is 14 residues. Between the trimmed V and J ends, which lost 5 bases and 5 bases, there was a span of 15 bases. Germline V gene sequence: CDR1 MDHEN, CDR2 SYDVKM. Study processing details: By means of reference gene primer amplification, nucleated cell counts were estimated. Sequencing was performed with immunoSEQ multiplex PCR; in TCRdb, only in-frame clones are kept and a portion is missing. V, J and clone size are taken as reported in that table, and D and trimming were inferred from the DNA itself. This table has about 330,000 clones, roughly 88% appearing once.

The source is a woman in her fifties or sixties with active or convalescent COVID-19. Sequencing was done on a sample of peripheral blood. The genes are TRBV28 and TRBJ1-2; D not resolved. The CDR3 DNA sequence: TGTGCCAGCAGTCCCCCTTCGACACCTTATGGCTACACCTTC. Amino acids: CASSPPSTPYGYTF.